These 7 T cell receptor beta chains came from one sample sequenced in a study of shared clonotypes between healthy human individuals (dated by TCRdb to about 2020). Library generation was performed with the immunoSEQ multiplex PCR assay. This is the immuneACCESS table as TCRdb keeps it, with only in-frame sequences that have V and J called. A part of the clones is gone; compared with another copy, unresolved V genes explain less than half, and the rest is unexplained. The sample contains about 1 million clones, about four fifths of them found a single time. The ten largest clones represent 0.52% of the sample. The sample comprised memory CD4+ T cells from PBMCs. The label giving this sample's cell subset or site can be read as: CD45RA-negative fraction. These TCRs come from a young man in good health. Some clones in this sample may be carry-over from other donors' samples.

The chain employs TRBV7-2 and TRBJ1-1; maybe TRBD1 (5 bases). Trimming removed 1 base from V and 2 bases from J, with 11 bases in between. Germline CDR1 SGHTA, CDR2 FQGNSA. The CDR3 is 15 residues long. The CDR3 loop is CASSLVLTVNTEAFF. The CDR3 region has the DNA TGTGCCAGCAGCTTAGTCTTGACAGTCAACACTGAAGCTTTCTTT.

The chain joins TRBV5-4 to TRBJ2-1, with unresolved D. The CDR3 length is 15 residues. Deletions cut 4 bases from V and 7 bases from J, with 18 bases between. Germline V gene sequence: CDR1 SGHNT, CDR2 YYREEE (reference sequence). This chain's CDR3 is CASSLGWVKWNEQFF. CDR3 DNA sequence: TGTGCCAGCAGCCTGGGGTGGGTTAAGTGGAATGAGCAGTTCTTC.

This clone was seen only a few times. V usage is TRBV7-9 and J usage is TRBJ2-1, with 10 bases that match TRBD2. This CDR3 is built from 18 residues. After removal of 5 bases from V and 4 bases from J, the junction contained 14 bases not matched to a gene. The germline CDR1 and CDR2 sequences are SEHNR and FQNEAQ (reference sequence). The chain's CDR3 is CASSPPVKLAGLYNEQFF. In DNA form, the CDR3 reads TGTGCCAGCAGCCCCCCAGTGAAACTAGCGGGGTTATACAATGAGCAGTTCTTC.

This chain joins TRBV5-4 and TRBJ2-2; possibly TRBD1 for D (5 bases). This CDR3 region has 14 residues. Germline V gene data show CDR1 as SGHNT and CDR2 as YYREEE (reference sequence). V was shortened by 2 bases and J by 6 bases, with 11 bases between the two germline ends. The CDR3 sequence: CASSLGAAAGELFF. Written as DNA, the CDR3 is TGTGCCAGCAGCTTAGGGGCGGCGGCCGGGGAGCTGTTTTTT.

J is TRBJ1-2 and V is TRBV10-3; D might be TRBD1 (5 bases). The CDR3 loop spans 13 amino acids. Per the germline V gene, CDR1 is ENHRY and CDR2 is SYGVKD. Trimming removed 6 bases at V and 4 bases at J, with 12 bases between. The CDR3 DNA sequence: TGTGCCATCAGCTTCGGGACTTCCTATGGCTACACCTTC. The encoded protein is CAISFGTSYGYTF.

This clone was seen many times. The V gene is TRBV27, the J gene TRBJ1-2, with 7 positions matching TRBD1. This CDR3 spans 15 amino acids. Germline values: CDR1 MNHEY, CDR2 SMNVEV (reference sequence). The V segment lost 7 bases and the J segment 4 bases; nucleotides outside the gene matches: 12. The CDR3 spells CASNSRTGGIYGYTF. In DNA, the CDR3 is TGTGCCAGCAACTCTAGGACAGGCGGAATCTATGGCTACACCTTC.

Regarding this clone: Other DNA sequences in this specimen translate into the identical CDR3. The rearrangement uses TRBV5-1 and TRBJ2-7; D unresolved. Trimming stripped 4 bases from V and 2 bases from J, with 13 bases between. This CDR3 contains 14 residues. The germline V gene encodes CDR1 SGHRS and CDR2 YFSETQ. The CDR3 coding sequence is TGCGCCAGCAGCCTGGCAGGTCTCACCTACGAGCAGTACTTC. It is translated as CASSLAGLTYEQYF.